A selection of T cell receptor beta chains follows, all from one sample in a study of cytomegalovirus exposure and HLA in healthy donors. Here immunoSEQ multiplex PCR was the method, and the copy in TCRdb shows in-frame clones only, minus some. The sample has a few hundred thousand clones, 75% to 90% seen once. Source material: PBMCs. The source is a woman younger than 35 in good health and CMV-seronegative. Both conserved end residues are part of each CDR3. The order of the fields is J gene, V gene, CDR3 length, D gene, clone size, CDR3 DNA, CDR3 protein. D genes are given only for firm matches. Clone size is stated in some rows and not others, as once, few, many or a class when expanded.

TRBJ2-3,TRBV29-1,16,TRBD2,NA,TGCAGCGTTGAAGGGGCGGTAGCGGGGAGCACAGATACGCAGTATTTT,CSVEGAVAGSTDTQYF
TRBJ2-7,TRBV6-1,14,TRBD1,NA,TGTGCCAGCAGTGCCGGACAGGGAGTTGTCGAGCAGTACTTC,CASSAGQGVVEQYF
TRBJ2-7,TRBV7-8,15,TRBD1,NA,TGTGCCAGCAGCAATCGACAGGGGGCGTCCTACGAGCAGTACTTC,CASSNRQGASYEQYF
TRBJ2-3,TRBV4-2,19,TRBD2,NA,TGTGCCAGCAGCCAAAGGACTAGCGGGAGGGCCTGGGACACAGATACGCAGTATTTT,CASSQRTSGRAWDTDTQYF
TRBJ2-7,TRBV30,14,TRBD1,NA,TGTGCCTGGAGTGTGGGACAGGGGGCCTACGAGCAGTACTTC,CAWSVGQGAYEQYF
TRBJ2-1,TRBV5-4,14,NA,NA,TGTGCCAGCAGCCCGGACAGTGGCTTAGGCATCTCGTTCTTC,CASSPDSGLGISFF
TRBJ1-5,TRBV18,14,NA,NA,TGTGCCAGCTCACCAAGTGACAGAAGACAGCCCCAGCATTTT,CASSPSDRRQPQHF
TRBJ2-3,TRBV5-1,16,NA,NA,TGCGCCAGCAGCTTGGAACGGGGGGCGTTCGCAGATACGCAGTATTTT,CASSLERGAFADTQYF
TRBJ2-7,TRBV11-3,15,TRBD2,NA,TGTGCCAGCAGCCAGACTAGCGGGAGATGGTACGAGCAGTACTTC,CASSQTSGRWYEQYF
TRBJ1-5,TRBV15,15,NA,NA,TGTGCCACCAGCAGAGATTTGGCAGGCGAACAGCCCCAGCATTTT,CATSRDLAGEQPQHF
TRBJ2-7,TRBV6-5,11,NA,NA,TGTGCCAGCAGTCAATCCTACGAGCAGTACTTC,CASSQSYEQYF
TRBJ2-4,TRBV5-4,13,NA,NA,TGTGCCAGCAGGTTCCAGACAGCTAACATTCAGTACTTC,CASRFQTANIQYF
TRBJ2-7,TRBV7-2,15,TRBD1,NA,TGTGCCAGCAGCATACTCGGGACAGGGATGGACGAGCAGTACTTC,CASSILGTGMDEQYF
TRBJ1-1,TRBV4-3,14,NA,NA,TGCGCCAGCAGCCGCGATCTGGGCTACACTGAAGCTTTCTTT,CASSRDLGYTEAFF
TRBJ2-5,TRBV5-5,15,TRBD1,NA,TGTGCCAGCAGCTTGTCCGGGACAGGGGTAGAGACCCAGTACTTC,CASSLSGTGVETQYF
TRBJ2-4,TRBV2,20,TRBD2,NA,TGTGCCAGCAGTGAAGAACCGGGACTAGCGGGAGTAGGTGCCAAAAACATTCAGTACTTC,CASSEEPGLAGVGAKNIQYF
TRBJ2-1,TRBV30,14,NA,NA,TGTGCCTGGAGTAGATTCAACCTGGGAGATGAGCAGTTCTTC,CAWSRFNLGDEQFF
TRBJ2-7,TRBV7-8,13,TRBD1,NA,TGTGCCAGCAGCGCCGACAGGGTCCACGAGCAGTACTTC,CASSADRVHEQYF
TRBJ1-3,TRBV29-1,15,NA,NA,TGCAGCGTTGACGCCCGGGGGGCTGATGGAAACACCATATATTTT,CSVDARGADGNTIYF
TRBJ2-1,TRBV7-9,16,TRBD2,NA,TGTGCCAGCAGCTCGGTAGGGGCGGGAGGGGGCAATGAGCAGTTCTTC,CASSSVGAGGGNEQFF
TRBJ2-3,TRBV27,17,NA,NA,TGTGCCAGCAGTTTGAAATCAGGCTTCCCTAGCACAGATACGCAGTATTTT,CASSLKSGFPSTDTQYF
TRBJ2-3,TRBV7-2,15,TRBD1,NA,TGTGCCAGCAGCCGACGACAGGGGGCAGGAGATACGCAGTATTTT,CASSRRQGAGDTQYF
TRBJ2-2,TRBV10-3,13,TRBD1,few,TGTGCCATCCGGCAGGGGGCCACCGGGGAGCTGTTTTTT,CAIRQGATGELFF
TRBJ2-5,TRBV7-2,15,TRBD1,NA,TGTGCCAGCAGCCCATGGGGACAGTTAGGGGAGACCCAGTACTTC,CASSPWGQLGETQYF
TRBJ2-3,TRBV7-9,15,NA,NA,TGTGCCAGCAGCTTAAGCCGGACAGCCACAGATACGCAGTATTTT,CASSLSRTATDTQYF
TRBJ1-2,TRBV9,12,NA,few,TGTGCCAGCAGCGTAGGTAGGAGTGGCTACACCTTC,CASSVGRSGYTF
TRBJ1-4,TRBV13,15,TRBD1,NA,TGTGCCAGCAGCTCTTGGACAGGGGGGAATGAAAAACTGTTTTTT,CASSSWTGGNEKLFF
TRBJ2-1,TRBV5-1,12,NA,NA,TGCGCCAGCAGGAACGACTACCGGGAGCAGTTCTTC,CASRNDYREQFF
TRBJ2-7,TRBV2,15,NA,NA,TGTGCCAGCAGTTTGGGACCCGGGACAAACTCCGAGCAGTACTTC,CASSLGPGTNSEQYF
TRBJ1-1,TRBV15,15,NA,NA,TGTGCCACCAGCAGAGATCTCCACATGAACACTGAAGCTTTCTTT,CATSRDLHMNTEAFF
TRBJ1-2,TRBV7-2,13,NA,NA,TGTGCCAGCAGCCTTGGCGGGAGCTATGGCTACACCTTC,CASSLGGSYGYTF
TRBJ2-2,TRBV7-3,15,TRBD1,NA,TGTGCCAGCAGCGCACGGACAGGGTTGTTCGGGGAGCTGTTTTTT,CASSARTGLFGELFF
TRBJ2-7,TRBV18,15,TRBD2,NA,TGTGCCAGCTCACCCCAGGGACTAGCGCCATACGAGCAGTACTTC,CASSPQGLAPYEQYF
TRBJ1-5,TRBV7-8,16,TRBD1,NA,TGTGCCAGCAGCTTAGGGACAGGGCTCGGAAATCAGCCCCAGCATTTT,CASSLGTGLGNQPQHF
TRBJ2-2,TRBV25-1,17,TRBD2,NA,TGTGCCAGCAGTGTACGACTAGCGGGAGGGAACACCGGGGAGCTGTTTTTT,CASSVRLAGGNTGELFF
TRBJ2-7,TRBV2,15,NA,NA,TGTGCCAGCAGTGAAGCTGCGAGTTACTCCTACGAGCAGTACTTC,CASSEAASYSYEQYF
TRBJ2-1,TRBV18,15,TRBD2,few,TGTGCCAGCTCAGAGGGACTAGGGGATGACAATGAGCAGTTCTTC,CASSEGLGDDNEQFF
TRBJ1-3,TRBV27,15,NA,NA,TGTGCCAGCAGTGAAGGGGTTTTGGGGGGAAACACCATATATTTT,CASSEGVLGGNTIYF
TRBJ1-2,TRBV6-5,13,TRBD1,NA,TGTGCCAGCAGTTACGACAGGGTAGGAGGCTACACCTTC,CASSYDRVGGYTF
TRBJ2-2,TRBV29-1,16,NA,NA,TGCAGCGTTGAACCCGGGGCTAGCGCGAACACCGGGGAGCTGTTTTTT,CSVEPGASANTGELFF
TRBJ1-2,TRBV6-1,12,NA,NA,TGTGCCAGCAGTTCACAGGGCTATGGCTACACCTTC,CASSSQGYGYTF
TRBJ2-1,TRBV6-1,15,TRBD2,NA,TGTGCCAGCAGCGAGCCGGGACTAGCGAAAAATGAGCAGTTCTTC,CASSEPGLAKNEQFF
TRBJ2-1,TRBV19,13,TRBD2,NA,TGTGCCAGTGGAGCGGGAGGGACAATGAAGCAGTTCTTC,CASGAGGTMKQFF
TRBJ2-3,TRBV4-3,16,TRBD2,NA,TGCGCCAGCAGCCAAGGGGCTAGCGGCCGCACAGATACGCAGTATTTT,CASSQGASGRTDTQYF
TRBJ2-2,TRBV7-9,13,NA,NA,TGTGCCAGCGGGCCCGCGAACACCGGGGAGCTGTTTTTT,CASGPANTGELFF
TRBJ2-7,TRBV27,16,TRBD1,NA,TGTGCCAGCAGTTTCTACCCCCGGACAGGGGCCGGTGAGCAGTACTTC,CASSFYPRTGAGEQYF
TRBJ1-2,TRBV7-8,13,NA,NA,TGTGCCAGCAGCTTACAGGGGAGCGATGGCTACACCTTC,CASSLQGSDGYTF
TRBJ2-2,TRBV7-8,16,NA,NA,TGTGCCAGCAGCTTAGGGGTGGGCCTGGCGACCGGGGAGCTGTTTTTT,CASSLGVGLATGELFF
TRBJ1-5,TRBV4-2,18,NA,NA,TGTGCCAGCAGCCAAGAAAGGGCGATGGCGGGTAGCAATCAGCCCCAGCATTTT,CASSQERAMAGSNQPQHF
TRBJ2-1,TRBV6-6,16,TRBD2,once,TGTGCCAGCAGTTTGGGACTAGCGAGCTCCTACAATGAGCAGTTCTTC,CASSLGLASSYNEQFF
TRBJ1-5,TRBV19,15,TRBD1,NA,TGTGCCAGTAGTTCCCGGACAGGGGCCGAACAGCCCCAGCATTTT,CASSSRTGAEQPQHF
TRBJ2-2,TRBV19,17,NA,NA,TGTGCCAGTAGTCCTATTTTTGGACAGACGAACACCGGGGAGCTGTTTTTT,CASSPIFGQTNTGELFF